Below, 16 T cell receptor beta chains from the same sample are listed, as sequenced in a study of molecular identifiers for immune sequencing clone quantification. TCRdb called the PCR reads again in MiXCR, with one record for every CDR3 protein. The sample shows tens of thousands of distinct CDR3 sequences, around 18% of them seen only once. The source material was naive CD8+ T cells from blood, with Jurkat cell RNA spiked in. Regarding subset: FACS-sorted CD8+CD4-CCR7+CD45RA+ naive T cells. These receptors were taken from a human donor in good health. Some libraries in this study had Jurkat cell RNA spiked in.

The table lists this clonotype with many counts. The rearrangement links TRBV12-5 to TRBJ2-1; 8 bases match TRBD2. Germline trimming cut 7 bases from V and 0 bases from J; bases unmatched to any gene: 8. Germline CDR1 LGHNT, CDR2 FRNRAP. This CDR3 spans 16 amino acids. CDR3 region: CASALTSASSYNEQFF. Here the CDR3 DNA reads TGTGCTAGTGCCTTGACTAGCGCTAGCTCCTACAATGAGCAGTTCTTC.

The chain joins TRBV6-5 to TRBJ1-1, with 8 positions matching TRBD1. The CDR3 has 17 amino acids. With V trimmed by 0 bases and J by 3 bases, 9 bases remained unmatched. Germline-derived CDR1 and CDR2 are MNHEY and SVGAGI. The CDR3 reads CASSYSVGRGPDTEAFF. The CDR3 nucleotides are TGTGCCAGCAGTTACTCGGTGGGCAGGGGGCCTGACACTGAAGCTTTCTTT.

The V gene is TRBV7-9, the J gene TRBJ1-1, with a tentative D call TRBD1 (6 bases). V was pared by 5 bases and J by 2 bases, with 18 bases between. CDR1 and CDR2 (germline): SEHNR, FQNEAQ (reference sequence). The CDR3 loop spans 16 amino acids. DNA of the CDR3: TGTGCCAGCAGCCCAGGGACATTTCCCTCAAACACTGAAGCTTTCTTT. Protein product: CASSPGTFPSNTEAFF. The whole variable domain, remainder taken from reference TRBV7-9 and TRBJ1-1, is DTGVSQNPRHKITKRGQNVTFRCDPISEHNRLYWYRQTLGQGPEFLTYFQNEAQLEKSRLLSDRFSAERPKGSFSTLEIQRTEQGDSAMYLCASSPGTFPSNTEAFFGQGTRLTVV.

This clonotype occurred many times. This chain uses TRBV6-2 or TRBV6-3 with TRBJ2-2; D gene unclear. Germline V gene lookup returns CDR1 MNHEY and CDR2 SVGEGT. The germline V and J ends were trimmed by 7 bases and 4 bases, with 10 bases remaining between them. The CDR3 has 13 residues. The CDR3 region has the DNA TGTGCCAGCACCCTCACTCTCACCGGGGAGCTGTTTTTT. Encoded protein: CASTLTLTGELFF.

This clonotype was counted at least ten times. The chain carries TRBV9 and TRBJ2-1, with TRBD1 as a possible D gene (6 bases). The length of the CDR3 is 14 residues. Germline V gene lookup returns CDR1 SGDLS and CDR2 YYNGEE. V lost 3 bases and J lost 4, with 11 bases in between. The CDR3 sequence: CASSGAGAYNEQFF. Written as DNA, the CDR3 is TGTGCCAGCAGCGGGGCAGGGGCGTACAATGAGCAGTTCTTC.

A remark on this clonotype: A read error may explain this, as a much larger clone is one base away. The genes are TRBV4-2 and TRBJ2-4; 8 bases are shared with TRBD2. Germline loops: CDR1 LGHNA, CDR2 YNFKEQ. This CDR3 is 16 amino acids long. The CDR3 loop reads CASSQDSGNGENIQHF. CDR3 DNA sequence: TGTGCCAGCAGCCAAGATAGCGGGAACGGAGAAAACATTCAGCACTTC.

The table lists this clonotype with many counts. This rearrangement joins TRBV4-1 to TRBJ2-2; D remains ambiguous. The germline CDR1 and CDR2 sequences are MGHRA and YSYEKL. Trimming took 1 base from V and 0 from J, leaving 3 bases between them. The CDR3 spans 14 residues. Here the CDR3 reads CASSQGTNTGELFF. As DNA, the CDR3 is TGCGCCAGCAGCCAAGGGACGAACACCGGGGAGCTGTTTTTT.

A word on this clonotype: It may be a read error: a sequence one base away is much more abundant. The V call is TRBV24-1, the J call TRBJ2-2; 8 bases fit TRBD2. This CDR3 comprises 17 residues. The V segment lost 5 bases and the J segment 3 bases; nucleotides outside the gene matches: 10. Germline V gene lookup returns CDR1 KGHDR and CDR2 SFDVKD. Here the CDR3 reads CATSGPQRETDTGELFF. CDR3 nucleotides: TGTGCCACCAGTGGCCCTCAGCGGGAGACTGACACCGGGGAGCTGTTTTTT.

This clonotype was observed a few times. The J gene is TRBJ2-7, the V gene TRBV19, with 7 bases matching TRBD1. The CDR3 spans 14 residues. J lost 5 bases, V lost 10 bases, and 14 bases had no gene match. Germline V CDR1 and CDR2: LNHDA, SQIVND (reference sequence). CDR3 in DNA: TGTGCCACCGCCCCGACAGGGAATGACGACGAGCAGTACTTC. It specifies CATAPTGNDDEQYF.

Turning to this clonotype: A much larger clone is a single base away; this may be a read error. The genes are TRBV7-8 and TRBJ2-5; possible D gene TRBD2, 6 bases. The CDR3 has 11 residues. CDR1 is SGHVS, CDR2 FQNEAQ, per germline. CDR3 sequence: CAGSGGETQYF. In nucleotides, the CDR3 is TGTGCCGGCAGCGGAGGGGAGACCCAGTACTTC.

This clonotype was seen many times. This chain connects TRBV20-1 to TRBJ2-1, with TRBD1 identical over 7 bases. CDR3 size: 18 residues. Losses at the gene ends were 1 base for V and 0 bases for J; bases not matched to a gene: 12. Germline CDR1 reads DFQATT; CDR2 reads SNEGSKA (reference sequence). The CDR3 loop is CSARAATGSKGSYNEQFF. The CDR3 DNA reads as TGCAGTGCTAGAGCCGCGACAGGGTCTAAGGGCTCCTACAATGAGCAGTTCTTC.

In its sample, this clonotype was seen many times. The chain joins TRBV7-3 to TRBJ2-1, with D perhaps matching TRBD1 or TRBD2 (6 bases each). The germline V gene encodes CDR1 SGHTA and CDR2 FQGTGA. The germline V and J ends were trimmed by 3 bases and 8 bases, with 8 bases remaining between them. This CDR3 spans 12 amino acids. CDR3 loop: CASSFGGDEQFF. The CDR3 nucleotides read TGTGCCAGCAGCTTCGGGGGCGATGAGCAGTTCTTC. Variable domain in full (rest from reference TRBV7-3 and TRBJ2-1): GAGVSQTPSNKVTEKGKYVELRCDPISGHTALYWYRQSLGQGPEFLIYFQGTGAADDSGLPNDRFFAVRPEGSVSTLKIQRTERGDSAVYLCASSFGGDEQFFGPGTRLTVL.

This clonotype was picked up many times. The chain uses TRBV9 and TRBJ2-7, with a tentative D call TRBD2 (6 bases). The V and J ends lost 2 bases and 0 bases respectively, with 9 bases between them. Germline values: CDR1 SGDLS, CDR2 YYNGEE. The length of the CDR3 is 14 residues. CDR3 nucleotides: TGTGCCAGCAGCGTTGCGGGGTTCTCCTACGAGCAGTACTTC. This encodes CASSVAGFSYEQYF.

This clonotype was observed many times. This chain links TRBV11-2 with TRBJ2-5; D perhaps matches TRBD2 (7 bases). The V and J ends lost 5 bases and 5 bases respectively, with 18 bases between them. The CDR3 consists of 15 residues. Germline CDR1 and CDR2: SGHAT and FQNNGV. The DNA of the CDR3 is TGTGCCAGCAGCCTAGGGAGGGGGGCCTTGGAGACCCAGTACTTC. Protein: CASSLGRGALETQYF.

This clonotype came up many times. The chain has TRBV9 and TRBJ1-4, with unresolved D. V was cut by 3 bases and J by 1 base, with 4 bases left in between. The CDR3 spans 13 residues. The germline V gene has CDR1 SGDLS and CDR2 YYNGEE. The CDR3 region has the DNA TGTGCCAGCAGCGAGGGAACTAATGAAAAACTGTTTTTT. Encoded protein: CASSEGTNEKLFF. Full variable domain (outside the CDR3, taken from reference TRBV9 and TRBJ1-4): DSGVTQTPKHLITATGQRVTLRCSPRSGDLSVYWYQQSLDQGLQFLIQYYNGEERAKGNILERFSAQQFPDLHSELNLSSLELGDSALYFCASSEGTNEKLFFGSGTQLSVL.

This clonotype was found many times. The V and J genes are TRBV6-1 and TRBJ2-6, with a weak D call TRBD2 (5 bases). The germline V gene encodes CDR1 MNHNS and CDR2 SASEGT. V was cut by 1 base and J by 2 bases, with 6 bases left in between. The CDR3 is 15 residues long. CDR3: CASSEERAGANVLTF. CDR3 bases: TGTGCCAGCAGTGAAGAGAGGGCTGGGGCCAACGTCCTGACTTTC.